This TCR beta chain was captured in a study of T cell changes during pregnancy in multiple sclerosis. Clones were sequenced by immunoSEQ multiplex PCR, and TCRdb holds only the in-frame ones, with some missing. The sample holds over 70,000 clones; about 91% are singletons and the top ten take around 1.8%. Germline V gene sequence: CDR1 MGHRA, CDR2 YSYEKL. V was pared by 1 base and J by 7 bases, with 9 bases of the junction left unmatched. This CDR3 comprises 15 residues. The material sequenced was peripheral blood, taken in the first trimester of pregnancy. This TCR was recovered from a female donor in good health, enrolled as a control in a pregnancy study. The chain links TRBV4-1 to TRBJ1-2, with 7 bases that match TRBD1. CDR3 bases: TGCGCCAGCAGCCAAGTGGTTGACAGGGACGCTGGCTACACCTTC. As protein: CASSQVVDRDAGYTF.